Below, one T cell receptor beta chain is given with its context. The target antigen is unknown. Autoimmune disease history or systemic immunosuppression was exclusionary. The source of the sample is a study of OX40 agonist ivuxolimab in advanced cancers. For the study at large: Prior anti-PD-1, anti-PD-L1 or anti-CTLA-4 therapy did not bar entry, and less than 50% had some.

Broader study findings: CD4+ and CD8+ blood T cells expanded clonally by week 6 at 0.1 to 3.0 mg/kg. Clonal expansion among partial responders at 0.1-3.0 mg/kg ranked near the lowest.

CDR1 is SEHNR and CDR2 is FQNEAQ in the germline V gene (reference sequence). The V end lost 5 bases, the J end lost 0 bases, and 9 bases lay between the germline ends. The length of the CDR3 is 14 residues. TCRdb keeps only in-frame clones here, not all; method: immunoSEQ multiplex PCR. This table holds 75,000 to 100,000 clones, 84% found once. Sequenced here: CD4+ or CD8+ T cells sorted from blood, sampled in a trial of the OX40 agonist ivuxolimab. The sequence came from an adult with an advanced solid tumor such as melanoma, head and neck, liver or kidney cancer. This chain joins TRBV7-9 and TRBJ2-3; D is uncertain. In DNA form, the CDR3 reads TGTGCCAGCAGCCTCGGACGGAGCACAGATACGCAGTATTTT. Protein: CASSLGRSTDTQYF.